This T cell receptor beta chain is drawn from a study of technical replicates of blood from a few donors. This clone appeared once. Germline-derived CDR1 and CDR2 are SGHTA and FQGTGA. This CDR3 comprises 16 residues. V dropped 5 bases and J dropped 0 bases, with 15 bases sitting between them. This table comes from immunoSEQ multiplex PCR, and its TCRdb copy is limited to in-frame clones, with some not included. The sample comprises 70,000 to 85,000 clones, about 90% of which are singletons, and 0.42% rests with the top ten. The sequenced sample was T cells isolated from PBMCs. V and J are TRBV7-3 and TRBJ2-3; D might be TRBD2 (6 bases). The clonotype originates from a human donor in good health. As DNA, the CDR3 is TGTGCCAGCAGCCACAGACTAGAAAGTAGCACAGATACGCAGTATTTT. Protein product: CASSHRLESSTDTQYF.